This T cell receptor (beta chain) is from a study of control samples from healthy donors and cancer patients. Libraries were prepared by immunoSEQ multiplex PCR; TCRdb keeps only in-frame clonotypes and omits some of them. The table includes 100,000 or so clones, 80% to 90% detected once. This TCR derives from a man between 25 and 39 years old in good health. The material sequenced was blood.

The CDR3: CASKVKGANVLTF. The CDR3 nucleotides read TGTGCCAGCAAGGTGAAAGGGGCCAACGTCCTGACTTTC. This sequence joins TRBV7-2 and TRBJ2-6; D gene unclear. The length of the CDR3 is 13 residues. V lost 7 bases and J 4 bases, leaving 8 bases between the germline ends. From germline, CDR1 is SGHTA and CDR2 FQGNSA.